The 8 T cell receptor beta chains below were found in one sample sequenced in a study of CXCR3-negative and CXCR3-positive naive CD8 T cells. The study made its TRB cDNA libraries by 5' RACE, adding UMI labels. TCRdb re-called the 5' RACE reads; one entry per CDR3 protein, DNA not given. There are tens of thousands of distinct CDR3 sequences in the sample, with approximately 1.5% held by the top ten. Sequencing was performed on naive CXCR3- CD8+ T cells from blood. Subset meaning: CD45RO-CCR7+CD27+CD95- naive CD8+ T cells lacking CXCR3 (TNR3-). The receptor source for this set is a human donor in good health. Some clones in this sample may be carry-over from other donors' samples.

This chain joins TRBV28 and TRBJ2-2; TCRdb reports TRBD1, a call that lacks DNA to check it against. This CDR3 has 15 residues. Germline V lookup: CDR1 MDHEN, CDR2 SYDVKM. The CDR3: CASSSQGFYTGELFF.

The CDR3 region is CASSQDNKGSDSEAFF. The rearrangement joins TRBV4-2 to TRBJ1-1. This CDR3 has 16 amino acids. Germline CDR1 LGHNA, CDR2 YNFKEQ.

The chain links TRBV5-4 to TRBJ2-1; TCRdb's D call of TRBD1 is untestable without DNA. Germline CDR1 reads SGHNT; CDR2 reads YYREEE (reference sequence). The CDR3 is 12 residues long. CDR3 amino acids: CASSLAGSVRFF. Full variable domain (remainder filled in from reference TRBV5-4 and TRBJ2-1): ETGVTQSPTHLIKTRGQQVTLRCSSQSGHNTVSWYQQALGQGPQFIFQYYREEENGRGNFPPRFSGLQFPNYSSELNVNALELDDSALYLCASSLAGSVRFFGPGTRLTVL.

This sequence joins TRBV29-1 and TRBJ2-7. CDR1 is SQVTM and CDR2 is ANQGSEA in the germline V gene. The CDR3 sequence is 14 residues long. The CDR3 loop reads CSALGREGSYEQYF.

This chain uses TRBV20-1 with TRBJ2-7; TCRdb returns TRBD2, unconfirmable since there is no DNA. Looked up from germline, CDR1 is DFQATT and CDR2 is SNEGSKA (reference sequence). The CDR3 is 14 residues long. CDR3 sequence reads: CSAWTSGITYEQYF.

The chain links TRBV29-1 to TRBJ2-1; TCRdb selects TRBD2, and the lack of DNA leaves this call unchecked. The CDR3 totals 14 residues. CDR1 is SQVTM, CDR2 ANQGSEA, per germline. CDR3 residues: CSVVGTSSSNEQFF.

The chain recombines TRBV20-1 with TRBJ2-7; the TCRdb call, TRBD2, lacks DNA for checking. From germline, CDR1 is DFQATT and CDR2 SNEGSKA (reference sequence). CDR3 length equals 14 residues. CDR3 amino acids: CSARVPGLNYEQYF.

The chain has TRBV7-8 and TRBJ2-3; TCRdb lists TRBD1, though no DNA is available to test this call. This CDR3 has 14 residues. Per the germline V gene, CDR1 is SGHVS and CDR2 is FQNEAQ. This CDR3 reads CASNHQGVTDTQYF.